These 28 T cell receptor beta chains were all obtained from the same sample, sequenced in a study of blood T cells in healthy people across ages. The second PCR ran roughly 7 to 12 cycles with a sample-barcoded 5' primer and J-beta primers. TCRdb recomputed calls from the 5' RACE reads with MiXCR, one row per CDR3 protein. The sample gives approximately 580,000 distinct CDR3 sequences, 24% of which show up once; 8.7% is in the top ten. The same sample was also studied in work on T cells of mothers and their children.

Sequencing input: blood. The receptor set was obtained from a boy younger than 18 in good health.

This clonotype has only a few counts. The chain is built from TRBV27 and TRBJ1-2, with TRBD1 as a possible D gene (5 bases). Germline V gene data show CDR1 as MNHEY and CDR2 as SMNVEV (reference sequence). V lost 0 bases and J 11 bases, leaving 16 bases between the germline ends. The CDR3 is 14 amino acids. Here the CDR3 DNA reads TGTGCCAGCAGTTTATCGCCAGGGAGTGTTGGTTACACCTTC. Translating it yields CASSLSPGSVGYTF.

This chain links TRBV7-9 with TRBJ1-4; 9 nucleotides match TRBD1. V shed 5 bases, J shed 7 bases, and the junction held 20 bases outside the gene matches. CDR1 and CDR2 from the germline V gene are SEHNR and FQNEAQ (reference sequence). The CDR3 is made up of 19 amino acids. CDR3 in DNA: TGTGCCAGCAGCACCCGGTGGCGGGGACAGGGCGGTCTTGGTGAAAAACTGTTTTTT. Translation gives CASSTRWRGQGGLGEKLFF.

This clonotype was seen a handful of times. CDR3 in amino acids: CASSWGTGSNQPQHF. The DNA of the CDR3 is TGTGCCAGCAGTTGGGGGACAGGGAGCAATCAGCCCCAGCATTTT. The chain links TRBV6-5 to TRBJ1-5; 9 bases are shared with TRBD1. This CDR3 contains 15 residues. Germline values: CDR1 MNHEY, CDR2 SVGAGI. Germline trimming cut 4 bases from V and 1 base from J; bases unmatched to any gene: 2.

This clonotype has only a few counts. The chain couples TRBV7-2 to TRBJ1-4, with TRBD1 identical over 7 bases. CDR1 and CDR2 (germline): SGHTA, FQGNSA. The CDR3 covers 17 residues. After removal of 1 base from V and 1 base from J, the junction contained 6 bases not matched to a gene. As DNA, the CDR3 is TGTGCCAGCAGCTTAGTGGCAGGGGGTCTAACTAATGAAAAACTGTTTTTT. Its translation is CASSLVAGGLTNEKLFF.

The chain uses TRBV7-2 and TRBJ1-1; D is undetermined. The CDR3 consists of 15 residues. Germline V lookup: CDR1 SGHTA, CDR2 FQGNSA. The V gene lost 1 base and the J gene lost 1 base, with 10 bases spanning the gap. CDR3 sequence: CASSLDSLGNTEAFF. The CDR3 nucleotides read TGTGCCAGCAGCTTAGACTCGTTGGGGAACACTGAAGCTTTCTTT.

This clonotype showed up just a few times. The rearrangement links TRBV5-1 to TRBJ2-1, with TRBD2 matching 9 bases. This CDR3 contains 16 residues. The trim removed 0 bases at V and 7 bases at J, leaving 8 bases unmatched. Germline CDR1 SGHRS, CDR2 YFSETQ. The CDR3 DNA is TGCGCCAGCAGCTTGGCGTCTAGCGGGATTGGGAATGAGCAGTTCTTC. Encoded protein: CASSLASSGIGNEQFF.

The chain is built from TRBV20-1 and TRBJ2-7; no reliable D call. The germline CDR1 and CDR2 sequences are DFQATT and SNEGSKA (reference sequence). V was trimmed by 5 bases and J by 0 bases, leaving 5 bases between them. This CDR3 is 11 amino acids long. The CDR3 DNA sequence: TGCAGTGCTGCCAGCTCCTACGAGCAGTACTTC. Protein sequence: CSAASSYEQYF.

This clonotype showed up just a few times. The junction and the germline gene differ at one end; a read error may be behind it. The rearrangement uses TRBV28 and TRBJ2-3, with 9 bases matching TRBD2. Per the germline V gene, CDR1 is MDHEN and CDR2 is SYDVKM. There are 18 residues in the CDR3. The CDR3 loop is CASSLPPSLAGSTDTQYF. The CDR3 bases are TGTGCCAGCAGTTTACCCCCTTCACTAGCGGGCAGCACGGATACGCAGTATTTT. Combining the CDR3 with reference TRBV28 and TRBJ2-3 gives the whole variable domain DVKVTQSSRYLVKRTGEKVFLECVQDMDHENMFWYRQDPGLGLRLIYFSYDVKMKEKGDIPEGYSVSREKKERFSLILESASTNQTSMYLCASSLPPSLAGSTDTQYFGPGTRLTVL.

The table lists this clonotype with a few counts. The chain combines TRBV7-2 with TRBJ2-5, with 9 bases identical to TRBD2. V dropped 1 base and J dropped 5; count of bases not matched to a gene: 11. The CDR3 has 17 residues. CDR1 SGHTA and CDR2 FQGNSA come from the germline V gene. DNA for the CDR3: TGTGCCAGCAGCTTAGAATATGGCGGGGGGGCCATTGAGACCCAGTACTTC. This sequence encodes CASSLEYGGGAIETQYF.

The chain's CDR3 is CASSPTGQNQETQYF. The DNA of the CDR3 is TGTGCCAGCAGTCCCACGGGACAGAACCAAGAGACCCAGTACTTC. The chain recombines TRBV28 with TRBJ2-5, with TRBD1 matching 7 bases. Losses at the gene ends were 5 bases for V and 0 bases for J; bases not matched to a gene: 6. The germline V gene encodes CDR1 MDHEN and CDR2 SYDVKM. The length of the CDR3 is 15 residues.

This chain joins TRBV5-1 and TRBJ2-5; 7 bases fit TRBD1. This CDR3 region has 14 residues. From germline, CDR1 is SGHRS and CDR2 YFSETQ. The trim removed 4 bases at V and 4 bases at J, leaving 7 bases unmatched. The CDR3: CASSEGGRGETQYF. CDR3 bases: TGCGCCAGCAGCGAAGGGGGCAGAGGAGAGACCCAGTACTTC.

The CDR3 protein is CASSYSNFDVKNIQYF. The CDR3 DNA follows: TGTGCCAGCAGTTACTCGAATTTTGATGTCAAAAACATTCAGTACTTC. This rearrangement joins TRBV6-5 to TRBJ2-4; no definite D call. The CDR3 contains 16 residues. V gave up 0 bases and J gave up 3 bases, with 12 bases separating them. Germline V gene lookup returns CDR1 MNHEY and CDR2 SVGAGI.

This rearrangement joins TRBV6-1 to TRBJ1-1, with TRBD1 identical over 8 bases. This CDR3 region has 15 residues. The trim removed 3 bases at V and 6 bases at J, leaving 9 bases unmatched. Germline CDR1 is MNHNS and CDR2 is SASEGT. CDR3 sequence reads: CASSDSPGGAAEAFF. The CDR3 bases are TGTGCCAGCAGTGACTCCCCAGGGGGCGCGGCTGAAGCTTTCTTT.

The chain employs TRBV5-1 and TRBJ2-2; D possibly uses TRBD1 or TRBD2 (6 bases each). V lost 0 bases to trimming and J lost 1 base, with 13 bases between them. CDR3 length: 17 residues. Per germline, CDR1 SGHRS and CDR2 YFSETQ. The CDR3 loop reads CASSLGGTLGNTGELFF. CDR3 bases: TGCGCCAGCAGCTTGGGCGGGACACTAGGGAACACCGGGGAGCTGTTTTTT.

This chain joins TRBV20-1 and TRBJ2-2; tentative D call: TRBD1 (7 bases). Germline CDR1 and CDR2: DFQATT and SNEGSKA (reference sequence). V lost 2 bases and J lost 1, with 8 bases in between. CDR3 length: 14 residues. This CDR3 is CSARQGGNTGELFF. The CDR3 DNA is TGCAGTGCTAGACAGGGGGGGAACACCGGGGAGCTGTTTTTT.

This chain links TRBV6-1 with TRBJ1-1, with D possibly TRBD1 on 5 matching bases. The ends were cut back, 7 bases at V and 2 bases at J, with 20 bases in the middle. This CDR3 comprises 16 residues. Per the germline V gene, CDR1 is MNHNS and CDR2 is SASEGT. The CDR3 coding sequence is TGTGCCAGCATCCTTCGCCCCGGGACCGTAAACACTGAAGCTTTCTTT. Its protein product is CASILRPGTVNTEAFF.

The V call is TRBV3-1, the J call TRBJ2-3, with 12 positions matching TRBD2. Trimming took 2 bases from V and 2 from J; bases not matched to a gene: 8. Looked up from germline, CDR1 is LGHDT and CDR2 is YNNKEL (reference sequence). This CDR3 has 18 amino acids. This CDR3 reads CASSQTSGGTPPTDTQYF. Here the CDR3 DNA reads TGTGCCAGCAGCCAAACTAGCGGGGGGACTCCCCCCACAGATACGCAGTATTTT.

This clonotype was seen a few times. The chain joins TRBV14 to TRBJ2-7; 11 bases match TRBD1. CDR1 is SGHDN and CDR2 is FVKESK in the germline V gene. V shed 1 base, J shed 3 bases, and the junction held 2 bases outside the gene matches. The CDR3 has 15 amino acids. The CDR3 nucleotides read TGTGCCAGCAGCCAAGGGACAGGGGGCTTCTACGAGCAGTACTTC. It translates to CASSQGTGGFYEQYF.

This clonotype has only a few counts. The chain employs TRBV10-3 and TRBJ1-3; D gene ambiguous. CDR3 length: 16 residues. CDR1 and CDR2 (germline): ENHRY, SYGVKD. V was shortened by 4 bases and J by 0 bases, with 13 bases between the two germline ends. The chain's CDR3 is CAISGDPTVSGNTIYF. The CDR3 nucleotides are TGTGCCATCAGTGGGGATCCGACGGTCTCTGGAAACACCATATATTTT.

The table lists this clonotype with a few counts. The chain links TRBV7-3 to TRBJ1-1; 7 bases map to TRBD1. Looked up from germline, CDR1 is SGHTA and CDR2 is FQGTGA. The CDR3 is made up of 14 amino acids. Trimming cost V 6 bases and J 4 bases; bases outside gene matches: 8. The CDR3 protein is CASSLVGDSTEAFF. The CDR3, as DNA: TGTGCCAGCAGTCTCGTCGGGGACAGCACTGAAGCTTTCTTT.

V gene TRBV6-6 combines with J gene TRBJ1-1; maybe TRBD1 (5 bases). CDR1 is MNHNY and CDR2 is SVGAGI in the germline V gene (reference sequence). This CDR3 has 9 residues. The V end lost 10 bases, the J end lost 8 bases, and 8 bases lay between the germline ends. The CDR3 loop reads CATEGEAFF. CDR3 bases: TGTGCCACGGAGGGGGAAGCTTTCTTT.

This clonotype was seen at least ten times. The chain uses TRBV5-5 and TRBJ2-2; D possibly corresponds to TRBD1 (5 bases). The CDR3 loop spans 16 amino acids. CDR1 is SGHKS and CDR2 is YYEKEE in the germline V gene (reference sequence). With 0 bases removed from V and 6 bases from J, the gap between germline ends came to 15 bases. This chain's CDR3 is CASSLAGGAVAGELFF. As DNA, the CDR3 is TGTGCCAGCAGCTTGGCCGGTGGGGCCGTGGCCGGGGAGCTGTTTTTT.

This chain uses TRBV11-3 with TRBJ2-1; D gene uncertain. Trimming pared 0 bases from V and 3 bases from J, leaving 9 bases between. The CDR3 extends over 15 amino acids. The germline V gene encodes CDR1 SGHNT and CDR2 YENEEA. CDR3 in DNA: TGTGCCAGCAGCTTAGAATCTGGCAGCTACAATGAGCAGTTCTTC. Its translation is CASSLESGSYNEQFF.

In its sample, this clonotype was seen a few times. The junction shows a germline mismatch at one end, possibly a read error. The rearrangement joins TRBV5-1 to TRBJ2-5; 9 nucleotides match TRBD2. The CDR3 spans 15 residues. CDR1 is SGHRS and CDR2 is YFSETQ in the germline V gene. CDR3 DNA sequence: TGCGCCAGCAGCTTGGGGGGTAAGATGGGACTAGCCTGGTTCTTC. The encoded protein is CASSLGGKMGLAWFF.

DNA for the CDR3: TGTGCCAGCAGCGCGGGACAGCCAGGTGTGGATTCACCCCTCCACTTT. Protein: CASSAGQPGVDSPLHF. The genes are TRBV7-6 and TRBJ1-6; 7 positions agree with TRBD1. Looked up from germline, CDR1 is SGHVS and CDR2 is FNYEAQ. There are 16 residues in the CDR3. V was clipped by 5 bases and J by 8 bases; unmatched bases: 12.

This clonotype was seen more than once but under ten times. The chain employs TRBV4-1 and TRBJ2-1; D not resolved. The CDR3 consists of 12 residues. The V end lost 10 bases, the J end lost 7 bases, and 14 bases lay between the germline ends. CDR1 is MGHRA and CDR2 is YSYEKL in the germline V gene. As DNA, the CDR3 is TGCGCCACCTCAGGAGCGACGAATGAGCAGTTCTTC. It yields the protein CATSGATNEQFF.

Here the CDR3 reads CASSLLNGAGGTETQYF. DNA for the CDR3: TGTGCCAGCAGCTTGCTTAATGGTGCGGGAGGGACGGAGACCCAGTACTTC. The chain combines TRBV7-8 with TRBJ2-5; 9 bases are shared with TRBD2. Germline V gene data show CDR1 as SGHVS and CDR2 as FQNEAQ. This CDR3 comprises 17 residues. Trimming removed 3 bases from V and 5 bases from J; junction bases left unmatched: 13.

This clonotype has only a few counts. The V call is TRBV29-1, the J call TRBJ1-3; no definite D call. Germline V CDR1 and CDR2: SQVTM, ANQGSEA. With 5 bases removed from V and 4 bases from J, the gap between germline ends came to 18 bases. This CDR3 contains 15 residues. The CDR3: CSVLPSGGSGNTIYF. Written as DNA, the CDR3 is TGCAGCGTTTTGCCCTCGGGTGGTAGCGGAAACACCATATATTTT.